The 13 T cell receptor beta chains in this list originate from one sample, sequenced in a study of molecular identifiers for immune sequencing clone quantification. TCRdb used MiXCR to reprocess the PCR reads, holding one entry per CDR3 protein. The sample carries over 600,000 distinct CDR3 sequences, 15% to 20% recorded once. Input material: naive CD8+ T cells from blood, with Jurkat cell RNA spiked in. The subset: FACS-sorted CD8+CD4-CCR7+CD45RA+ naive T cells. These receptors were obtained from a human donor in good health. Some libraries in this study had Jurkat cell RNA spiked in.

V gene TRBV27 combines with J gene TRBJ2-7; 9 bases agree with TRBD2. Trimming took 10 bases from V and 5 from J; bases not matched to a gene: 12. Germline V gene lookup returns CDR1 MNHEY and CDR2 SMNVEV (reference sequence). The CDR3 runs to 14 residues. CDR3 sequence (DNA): TGTGCCACCACAGGGTTAGCGGGAGCCAACGAGCAGTACTTC. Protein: CATTGLAGANEQYF.

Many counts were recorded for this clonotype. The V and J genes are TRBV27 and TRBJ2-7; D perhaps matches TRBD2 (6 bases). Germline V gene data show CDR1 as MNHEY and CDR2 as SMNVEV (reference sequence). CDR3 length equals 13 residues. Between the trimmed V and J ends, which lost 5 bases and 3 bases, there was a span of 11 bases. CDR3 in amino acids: CASSLRLGYEQYF. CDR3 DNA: TGTGCCAGCAGTCTGAGACTAGGCTACGAGCAGTACTTC.

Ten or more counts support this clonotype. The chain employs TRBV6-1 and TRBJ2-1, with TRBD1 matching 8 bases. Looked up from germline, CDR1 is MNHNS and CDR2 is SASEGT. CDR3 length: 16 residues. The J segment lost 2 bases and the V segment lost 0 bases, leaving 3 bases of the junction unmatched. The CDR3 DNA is TGTGCCAGCAGTGAAGCGGGACAGGTCCCCTACAATGAGCAGTTCTTC. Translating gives CASSEAGQVPYNEQFF.

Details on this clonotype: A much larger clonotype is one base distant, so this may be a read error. The CDR3 loop is CASSVAGDTGAFF. The CDR3, as DNA: TGTGCCAGCAGCGTAGCAGGGGACACTGGAGCTTTCTTT. The chain employs TRBV9 and TRBJ1-1, with TRBD1 as a possible D gene (6 bases). Germline loops: CDR1 SGDLS, CDR2 YYNGEE. The CDR3 runs to 13 residues.

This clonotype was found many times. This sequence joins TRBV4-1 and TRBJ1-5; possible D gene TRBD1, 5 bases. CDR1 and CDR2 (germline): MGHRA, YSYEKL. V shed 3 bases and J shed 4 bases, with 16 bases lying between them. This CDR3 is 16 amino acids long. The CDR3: CASSQAFGTGNQPQHF. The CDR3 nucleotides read TGCGCCAGCAGCCAGGCCTTTGGGACGGGGAATCAGCCCCAGCATTTT.

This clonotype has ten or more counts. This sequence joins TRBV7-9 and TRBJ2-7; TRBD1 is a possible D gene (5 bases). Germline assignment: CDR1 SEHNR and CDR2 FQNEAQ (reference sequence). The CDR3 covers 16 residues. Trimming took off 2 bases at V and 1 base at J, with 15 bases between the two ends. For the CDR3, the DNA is TGTGCCAGCAGCTTACGCCCCGGCCAGGGATCCTACGAGCAGTACTTC. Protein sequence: CASSLRPGQGSYEQYF.

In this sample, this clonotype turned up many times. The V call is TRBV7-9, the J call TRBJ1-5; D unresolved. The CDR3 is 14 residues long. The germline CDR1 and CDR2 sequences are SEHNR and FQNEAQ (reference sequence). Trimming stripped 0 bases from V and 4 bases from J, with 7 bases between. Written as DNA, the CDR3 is TGTGCCAGCAGCTTAGCTGTCCCAAATCAGCCCCAGCATTTT. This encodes CASSLAVPNQPQHF.

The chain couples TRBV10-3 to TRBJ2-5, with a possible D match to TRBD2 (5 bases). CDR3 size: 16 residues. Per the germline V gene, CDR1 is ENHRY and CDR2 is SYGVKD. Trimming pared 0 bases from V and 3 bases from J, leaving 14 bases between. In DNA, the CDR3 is TGTGCCATCAGTGAGTCTCGTCGTACCGGGGAAGAGACCCAGTACTTC. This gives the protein CAISESRRTGEETQYF.

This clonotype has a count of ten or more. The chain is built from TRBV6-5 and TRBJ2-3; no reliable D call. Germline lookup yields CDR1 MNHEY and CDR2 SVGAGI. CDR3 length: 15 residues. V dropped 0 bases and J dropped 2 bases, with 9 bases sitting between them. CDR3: CASSYSWATTDTQYF. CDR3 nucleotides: TGTGCCAGCAGTTACTCCTGGGCTACCACAGATACGCAGTATTTT.

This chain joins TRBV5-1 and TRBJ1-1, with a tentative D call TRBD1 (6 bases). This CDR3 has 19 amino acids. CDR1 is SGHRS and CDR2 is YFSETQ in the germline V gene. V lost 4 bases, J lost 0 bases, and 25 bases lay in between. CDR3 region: CASSLTRRQGTGMNTEAFF. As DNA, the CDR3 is TGCGCCAGCAGCCTGACCCGTCGGCAGGGGACCGGAATGAACACTGAAGCTTTCTTT.

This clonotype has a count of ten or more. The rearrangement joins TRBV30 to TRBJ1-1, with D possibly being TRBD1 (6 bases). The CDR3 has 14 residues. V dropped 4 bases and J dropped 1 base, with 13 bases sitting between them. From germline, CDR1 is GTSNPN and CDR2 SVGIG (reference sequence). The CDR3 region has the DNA TGTGCCTGGACCTGGACAGACTCGAACACTGAAGCTTTCTTT. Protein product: CAWTWTDSNTEAFF.

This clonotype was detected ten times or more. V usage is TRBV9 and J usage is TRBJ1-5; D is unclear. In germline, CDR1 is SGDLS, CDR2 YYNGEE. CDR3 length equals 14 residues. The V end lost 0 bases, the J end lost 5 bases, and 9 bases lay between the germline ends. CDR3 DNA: TGTGCCAGCAGCGTAGCTCCGTCCGATCAGCCCCAGCATTTT. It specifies CASSVAPSDQPQHF.

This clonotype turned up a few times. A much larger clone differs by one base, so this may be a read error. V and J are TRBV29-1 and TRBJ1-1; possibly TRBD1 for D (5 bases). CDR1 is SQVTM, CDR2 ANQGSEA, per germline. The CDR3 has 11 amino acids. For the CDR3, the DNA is TGCTGCGTTGGGGCAAACACTGAAGCTTTCTTT. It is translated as CCVGANTEAFF.